This TCR beta chain was recovered during a study of cytomegalovirus exposure and HLA in healthy donors. Whole-study results and caveats: Later analysis revealed greater clonal expansion in HLA-associated TCR beta chains than in equally common others.

The PCR ran on 60 Vbeta and 13 Jbeta primers. Method: immunoSEQ multiplex PCR; TCRdb's copy keeps in-frame clones and lacks some. The sample has around 160,000 clones; around two thirds are singletons. Comment on this clone: As yet, its antigen is unknown.

The germline gives CDR1 SGHRS, CDR2 YFSETQ. V shed 2 bases, J shed 1 base, and the junction held 8 bases outside the gene matches. The CDR3 consists of 17 residues. The material sequenced was PBMCs. The sequence derives from a young woman in good health and CMV-seronegative. The chain couples TRBV5-1 to TRBJ2-2; 7 bases are shared with TRBD1. CDR3 protein: CASSLGQAYVNTGELFF. The CDR3 nucleotides are TGCGCCAGCAGCTTAGGACAGGCCTACGTGAACACCGGGGAGCTGTTTTTT.